The 26 T cell receptor beta chains given below trace back to one sample, sequenced in a study of T cells after yellow fever vaccination (dated by TCRdb to between 2019 and 2020). The label giving this sample's treatment or condition can be read as: live attenuated yellow fever vaccine strain. The library was generated by 5' RACE. Instrument used: Illumina HiSeq 2500. TCRdb trimmed public reads at Q25 via fastp, called clones via MiXCR and kept in-frame beta chains. Rows matching on CDR3 protein sequence are summarized as one entry with the most common DNA and genes. This sample comprises approximately 300,000 distinct CDR3 sequences, about 6.9% of them detected only once. 15% to 20% of the sample lies in the top ten. Sample: PBMCs, taken roughly 46 days after the first yellow fever vaccination. These receptors were collected from a man aged 18 to 30 who received the YFV17D yellow fever vaccine.

This clonotype was seen a few times. The V gene is TRBV7-8, the J gene TRBJ2-3, with a tentative D call TRBD1 (5 bases). The CDR3 is 15 amino acids. CDR1 and CDR2 from the germline V gene are SGHVS and FQNEAQ. V lost 3 bases to trimming and J lost 3 bases, with 13 bases between them. The CDR3 here is CASSLGPIGTDTQYF. The CDR3 region has the DNA TGTGCCAGCAGCTTGGGGCCGATCGGGACAGATACGCAGTATTTT.

On this clonotype: A much larger clone differs by one base, so this may be a read error. This rearrangement joins TRBV7-2 to TRBJ2-7; D remains ambiguous. The V end was cut by 7 bases, the J end by 1 base, with 8 bases between. The CDR3 sequence is 12 residues long. Germline loops: CDR1 SGHTA, CDR2 FQGNSA. DNA of the CDR3: TGTGCCAGCAACCTACAGTCCTACGAGCAGTACTTC. Translating it yields CASNLQSYEQYF.

This clonotype was seen many times. The rearrangement links TRBV29-1 to TRBJ1-1; D ambiguous. The CDR3 loop spans 12 amino acids. V was pared by 4 bases and J by 0 bases, with 6 bases between. The V gene's germline CDR1 is SQVTM and CDR2 ANQGSEA. CDR3 loop: CSVASMNTEAFF. The CDR3 bases are TGCAGCGTTGCATCAATGAACACTGAAGCTTTCTTT.

The genes are TRBV7-9 and TRBJ1-1; 7 bases fit TRBD1. The V gene's germline CDR1 is SEHNR and CDR2 FQNEAQ (reference sequence). After removal of 5 bases from V and 5 bases from J, the junction contained 8 bases not matched to a gene. The CDR3 is 14 residues long. DNA of the CDR3: TGTGCCAGCAGCCGATCAGGGGGGTTTACTGAAGCTTTCTTT. It is translated as CASSRSGGFTEAFF.

This clonotype was seen a handful of times. This chain joins TRBV5-1 and TRBJ2-1; 9 positions match TRBD1. The CDR3 totals 14 residues. CDR1 is SGHRS, CDR2 YFSETQ, per germline. Trimming removed 5 bases from V and 5 bases from J; junction bases left unmatched: 5. In nucleotides, the CDR3 is TGCGCCAGCAGTTGGGACAGGGATCACAATGAGCAGTTCTTC. This translates into CASSWDRDHNEQFF.

This sequence joins TRBV30 and TRBJ2-7; tentative D call: TRBD2 (5 bases). Deletions cut 5 bases from V and 3 bases from J, with 20 bases between. The germline V gene has CDR1 GTSNPN and CDR2 SVGIG (reference sequence). This CDR3 is built from 15 residues. The DNA for the CDR3 is TGTGCCTGGGCCCGGGAAACGGGCATTTACTACGAGCAGTACTTC. Amino acids: CAWARETGIYYEQYF. Supplemented by reference TRBV30 and TRBJ2-7, the full variable domain reads SQTIHQWPATLVQPVGSPLSLECTVEGTSNPNLYWYRQAAGRGLQLLFYSVGIGQISSEVPQNLSASRPQDRQFILSSKKLLLSDSGFYLCAWARETGIYYEQYFGPGTRLTVT.

This clonotype was counted only a few times. This sequence joins TRBV10-3 and TRBJ1-5, with TRBD1 matching 7 bases. The ends lost 11 bases at V and 3 bases at J; junction bases unmatched: 7. The CDR3 has 13 residues. Germline V gives CDR1 ENHRY, CDR2 SYGVKD. CDR3 DNA: TGTGCCTCCAGGGGACAGACCAATCAGCCCCAGCATTTT. It is translated as CASRGQTNQPQHF.

This clonotype was detected many times. This chain connects TRBV7-2 to TRBJ1-3; TRBD1 matches at 7 bases. Germline CDR1 and CDR2: SGHTA and FQGNSA. V shed 0 bases, J shed 4 bases, and the junction held 6 bases outside the gene matches. The CDR3 covers 16 residues. CDR3 DNA: TGTGCCAGCAGCTTAGCAAGACAGGGTCCCGGAAACACCATATATTTT. Protein: CASSLARQGPGNTIYF.

There are many counts of this clonotype. This chain uses TRBV20-1 with TRBJ2-5, with D possibly matching TRBD2 (6 bases). CDR3 length equals 14 residues. CDR1 is DFQATT, CDR2 SNEGSKA, per germline (reference sequence). Trimming took 0 bases from V and 5 from J, leaving 13 bases between them. CDR3 bases: TGCAGTGCTAGAGATCCGCGGGGTGGGGAGACCCAGTACTTC. It translates to CSARDPRGGETQYF.

This clonotype was detected only a few times. The V call is TRBV4-2, the J call TRBJ1-6; TRBD1 matches 8 bases. This CDR3 comprises 15 residues. Unmatched junction bases numbered 7, after V lost 4 bases and J lost 8 bases. The germline V gene has CDR1 LGHNA and CDR2 YNFKEQ. The CDR3 bases are TGTGCCAGCAGCCCCAAACAGGGGGTTGATTCACCCCTCCACTTT. It encodes CASSPKQGVDSPLHF.

Concerning this clonotype itself: A read error may produce the germline difference seen at one junction end. The V gene is TRBV4-3, the J gene TRBJ1-5; D is undetermined. The CDR3 has 14 residues. Germline V lookup: CDR1 LGHNA, CDR2 YSLEER. The CDR3 DNA reads TGCGCCAGCAGCCAAGAACGGAGCATTCAGCCCCAGCATTTT. This codes for CASSQERSIQPQHF.

This clonotype was seen ten or more times. V and J are TRBV27 and TRBJ2-5; the match to TRBD2 covers 8 bases. The trim removed 7 bases at V and 2 bases at J, leaving 9 bases unmatched. CDR3 length equals 15 residues. The germline CDR1 and CDR2 sequences are MNHEY and SMNVEV (reference sequence). The chain's CDR3 is CASTQRGTIQETQYF. As DNA, the CDR3 is TGTGCCAGCACGCAGCGGGGGACCATTCAAGAGACCCAGTACTTC.

This clonotype was detected only a few times. The chain is built from TRBV20-1 and TRBJ2-1, with TRBD2 identical over 9 bases. CDR1 is DFQATT and CDR2 is SNEGSKA in the germline V gene (reference sequence). The length of the CDR3 is 14 residues. The V and J ends lost 5 bases and 5 bases, in that order; junction bases with no gene match: 7. The chain's CDR3 is CSAPLAGRDNEQFF. For the CDR3, the DNA is TGCAGTGCTCCGCTAGCGGGGAGGGACAATGAGCAGTTCTTC.

This clonotype has just a few counts. This chain joins TRBV7-9 and TRBJ2-1, with TRBD2 as a possible D gene (5 bases). CDR1 is SEHNR, CDR2 FQNEAQ, per germline (reference sequence). Trimming removed 3 bases at V and 0 bases at J, with 9 bases between. The CDR3 has 15 residues. DNA of the CDR3: TGTGCCAGCAGCTTGAGGGATAACTCCTACAATGAGCAGTTCTTC. Its translation is CASSLRDNSYNEQFF. Based on the CDR3 plus reference TRBV7-9 and TRBJ2-1, the full variable domain is DTGVSQNPRHKITKRGQNVTFRCDPISEHNRLYWYRQTLGQGPEFLTYFQNEAQLEKSRLLSDRFSAERPKGSFSTLEIQRTEQGDSAMYLCASSLRDNSYNEQFFGPGTRLTVL.

The chain uses TRBV6-5 and TRBJ2-1; TRBD2 matches at 9 bases. CDR1 MNHEY and CDR2 SVGAGI come from the germline V gene. The CDR3 extends over 16 amino acids. V was clipped by 4 bases and J by 7 bases; unmatched bases: 11. CDR3 protein: CASSFTPSGGQNEQFF. The DNA for the CDR3 is TGTGCCAGCAGTTTTACCCCGAGCGGGGGGCAGAATGAGCAGTTCTTC.

The sample holds a few counts of this clonotype. This chain joins TRBV6-5 and TRBJ2-7, with D perhaps matching TRBD1 (5 bases). The CDR3 totals 17 residues. With 2 bases removed from V and 0 bases from J, the gap between germline ends came to 17 bases. The germline V gene has CDR1 MNHEY and CDR2 SVGAGI. Here the CDR3 reads CASSYGDVRQSSYEQYF. The DNA for the CDR3 is TGTGCCAGCAGTTACGGCGACGTCCGACAGAGCTCCTACGAGCAGTACTTC.

The chain couples TRBV27 to TRBJ2-2, with 8 nucleotides matching TRBD2. This CDR3 has 19 residues. V trimming: 2 bases; J trimming: 5 bases; junction bases outside the gene matches: 16. Germline values: CDR1 MNHEY, CDR2 SMNVEV (reference sequence). CDR3 coding DNA: TGTGCCAGCAGTTTAGCGGGGGGACCTTTCCTTACAAAAACCGGGGAGCTGTTTTTT. Its protein is CASSLAGGPFLTKTGELFF.

The V call is TRBV6-1, the J call TRBJ2-6; no reliable D call. The germline CDR1 and CDR2 sequences are MNHNS and SASEGT. This CDR3 has 15 amino acids. Trimming removed 6 bases at V and 0 bases at J, with 9 bases between. The CDR3 sequence is CASRRTSSGANVLTF. CDR3 nucleotides: TGTGCCAGCAGGCGCACAAGCTCTGGGGCCAACGTCCTGACTTTC.

The chain links TRBV28 to TRBJ1-2, with 8 bases matching TRBD1. CDR1 is MDHEN and CDR2 is SYDVKM in the germline V gene. The CDR3 is 14 residues long. Trimming removed 7 bases from V and 8 bases from J; junction bases left unmatched: 12. CDR3 protein: CASTTQGARVGYTF. The CDR3 nucleotides read TGTGCCAGCACCACTCAGGGGGCAAGAGTGGGCTACACCTTC.

V gene TRBV19 combines with J gene TRBJ2-1; D possibly corresponds to TRBD2 (5 bases). In germline, CDR1 is LNHDA, CDR2 SQIVND (reference sequence). With 5 bases removed from V and 7 bases from J, the gap between germline ends came to 12 bases. This CDR3 region has 13 residues. In DNA form, the CDR3 reads TGTGCCAGTAGTGCGACTCGGGGTAATGAGCAGTTCTTC. Translating gives CASSATRGNEQFF.

The chain recombines TRBV11-3 with TRBJ2-1, with unresolved D. CDR1 SGHNT and CDR2 YENEEA come from the germline V gene. The CDR3 is made up of 14 amino acids. V lost 7 bases and J 8 bases, leaving 18 bases between the germline ends. The DNA for the CDR3 is TGTGCCAGCAAATTAGGCGACCACGACGATGAGCAGTTCTTC. This encodes CASKLGDHDDEQFF. Looking up the rest from reference TRBV11-3 and TRBJ2-1 gives the full variable domain: EAGVVQSPRYKIIEKKQPVAFWCNPISGHNTLYWYLQNLGQGPELLIRYENEEAVDDSQLPKDRFSAERLKGVDSTLKIQPAELGDSAVYLCASKLGDHDDEQFFGPGTRLTVL.

Points on this clonotype: This may be a read error: a much more frequent sequence differs by one nucleotide. V gene TRBV4-3 combines with J gene TRBJ2-3; D call uncertain. The V and J ends lost 4 bases and 2 bases respectively, with 13 bases between them. The germline CDR1 and CDR2 sequences are LGHNA and YSLEER. There are 15 residues in the CDR3. CDR3 amino acids: CASSLDDSNTDTQYF. The CDR3 DNA is TGCGCCAGCAGCCTAGACGACTCGAACACAGATACGCAGTATTTT.

The rearrangement joins TRBV20-1 to TRBJ2-1; perhaps TRBD1 as D (5 bases). The CDR3 loop spans 14 amino acids. Germline loops: CDR1 DFQATT, CDR2 SNEGSKA (reference sequence). The V end was cut by 5 bases, the J end by 5 bases, with 16 bases between. The CDR3 sequence is CSAGAPSPHNEQFF. The DNA of the CDR3 is TGCAGTGCTGGGGCCCCCAGCCCCCACAATGAGCAGTTCTTC.

As regards this clonotype: A much more abundant neighbour one base away suggests this may be a read error. The conserved final phenylalanine or tryptophan is absent from the CDR3, which likely points to a read error. The rearrangement joins TRBV4-2 to TRBJ2-3; tentative D call: TRBD1 (5 bases). CDR1 and CDR2 from the germline V gene are LGHNA and YNFKEQ. This CDR3 comprises 16 residues. The ends were cut back, 2 bases at V and 2 bases at J, with 14 bases in the middle. CDR3 protein: CASSQKGMTDTDTQYL. The CDR3 coding sequence is TGTGCCAGCAGCCAAAAGGGAATGACAGACACAGATACGCAGTATCTT.

This clonotype was observed a few times. V and J are TRBV6-5 and TRBJ2-3; weak D call: TRBD2 (6 bases). Germline CDR1 reads MNHEY; CDR2 reads SVGAGI. The CDR3 extends over 11 amino acids. The germline V and J ends were trimmed by 6 bases and 9 bases, with 10 bases remaining between them. The CDR3 coding sequence is TGTGCCAGCAGACTAGCTAGAACGCAGTATTTT. It is translated as CASRLARTQYF.

The chain joins TRBV5-1 to TRBJ2-6; 7 bases match TRBD1. The ends lost 1 base at V and 5 bases at J; junction bases unmatched: 12. CDR3 length: 18 residues. Germline lookup yields CDR1 SGHRS and CDR2 YFSETQ. CDR3 loop: CASSLHNPGQEWANVLTF. The CDR3 DNA reads TGCGCCAGCAGCTTGCACAATCCCGGACAGGAGTGGGCCAACGTCCTGACTTTC.